These T cell receptor beta chains were read from a single sample in a study of T cells in Graves' hyperthyroidism and ophthalmopathy. Using its own MiXCR run on the multiplex PCR reads, TCRdb lists one record per CDR3 protein. Among about 270,000 distinct CDR3 sequences listed, roughly 20% were seen once. Sequencing input: blood. These receptor sequences come from a man aged 25-45 years with Graves' ophthalmopathy. Both conserved end residues are part of each CDR3. The order of the fields is D gene, V gene, clone size, J gene, CDR3 protein, CDR3 DNA. The D gene is left open where the match is weak. Only some rows state a clone size, as once, few, many or a class for expanded clones.

D gene: -; V gene: TRBV20-1; clone size: many; J gene: TRBJ2-2; CDR3 protein: CSASPWGHGELFF; CDR3 DNA: TGCAGTGCTAGTCCATGGGGACACGGGGAGCTGTTTTTT
D gene: -; V gene: TRBV7-9; clone size: -; J gene: TRBJ2-7; CDR3 protein: CASSSSAGSYEQYF; CDR3 DNA: TGTGCCAGCAGCTCCTCAGCCGGGAGTTACGAGCAGTACTTC
D gene: -; V gene: TRBV6-5; clone size: -; J gene: TRBJ2-5; CDR3 protein: CASSYDMQGLRYF; CDR3 DNA: TGTGCCAGCAGTTACGACATGCAGGGATTACGGTACTTC
D gene: TRBD2; V gene: TRBV5-1; clone size: few; J gene: TRBJ2-7; CDR3 protein: CASSLGLAVDEQYF; CDR3 DNA: TGCGCCAGCAGCTTGGGACTAGCGGTGGACGAGCAGTACTTC
D gene: -; V gene: TRBV29-1; clone size: few; J gene: TRBJ2-3; CDR3 protein: CSSTEGETDTQYF; CDR3 DNA: TGCAGCTCAACCGAGGGGGAGACAGATACGCAGTATTTT
D gene: -; V gene: TRBV30; clone size: few; J gene: TRBJ1-5; CDR3 protein: CAWSNAGGQPQHF; CDR3 DNA: TGTGCCTGGAGTAACGCGGGAGGACAGCCCCAGCATTTT
D gene: -; V gene: TRBV12-3/TRBV12-4; clone size: -; J gene: TRBJ1-3; CDR3 protein: CASSFGGAGNTIYF; CDR3 DNA: TGTGCCAGCAGTTTCGGGGGGGCTGGAAACACCATATATTTT
D gene: TRBD1; V gene: TRBV2; clone size: many; J gene: TRBJ2-7; CDR3 protein: CASRTGALHHEQYF; CDR3 DNA: TGTGCCAGCAGGACAGGGGCTCTCCACCACGAGCAGTACTTC
D gene: TRBD2; V gene: TRBV12-5; clone size: -; J gene: TRBJ2-7; CDR3 protein: CASGPSGRRSYEQYF; CDR3 DNA: TGTGCTAGTGGTCCTAGCGGGAGGAGGTCCTACGAGCAGTACTTC
D gene: TRBD1; V gene: TRBV28; clone size: -; J gene: TRBJ2-1; CDR3 protein: CASSWAGGNEQFF; CDR3 DNA: TGTGCCAGCAGTTGGGCAGGGGGAAATGAGCAGTTCTTC
D gene: -; V gene: TRBV11-3; clone size: few; J gene: TRBJ2-1; CDR3 protein: CASSFLSGVYNEQFF; CDR3 DNA: TGTGCCAGCAGCTTTTTGAGCGGTGTCTACAATGAGCAGTTCTTC
D gene: -; V gene: TRBV6-2/TRBV6-3; clone size: -; J gene: TRBJ2-3; CDR3 protein: CASTGSTDTQYF; CDR3 DNA: TGTGCCAGCACCGGAAGCACAGATACGCAGTATTTT
D gene: TRBD1; V gene: TRBV28; clone size: -; J gene: TRBJ1-5; CDR3 protein: CASRLDRVSNQPQHF; CDR3 DNA: TGTGCCAGCAGACTGGACAGGGTGAGCAATCAGCCCCAGCATTTT
D gene: -; V gene: TRBV5-1; clone size: -; J gene: TRBJ2-2; CDR3 protein: CASSLAGGANTGELFF; CDR3 DNA: TGCGCCAGCAGCTTGGCGGGGGGCGCGAACACCGGGGAGCTGTTTTTT
D gene: -; V gene: TRBV5-1; clone size: once; J gene: TRBJ2-1; CDR3 protein: CASKGEFEQFF; CDR3 DNA: TGCGCCAGTAAGGGGGAGTTTGAGCAGTTCTTC
D gene: TRBD1; V gene: TRBV7-9; clone size: -; J gene: TRBJ1-1; CDR3 protein: CASSQTGTGGTEAFF; CDR3 DNA: TGTGCCAGCAGCCAAACCGGGACAGGGGGCACTGAAGCTTTCTTT
D gene: TRBD1; V gene: TRBV20-1; clone size: -; J gene: TRBJ1-5; CDR3 protein: CSASKSTGGMRNQPQHF; CDR3 DNA: TGCAGTGCTAGCAAGTCGACAGGGGGCATGCGCAATCAGCCCCAGCATTTT
D gene: TRBD2; V gene: TRBV29-1; clone size: few; J gene: TRBJ2-7; CDR3 protein: CSVNSGTSGIKGEQYF; CDR3 DNA: TGCAGCGTTAATTCCGGGACTAGCGGGATAAAAGGGGAGCAGTACTTC
D gene: -; V gene: TRBV19; clone size: few; J gene: TRBJ1-5; CDR3 protein: CASNPQSNQPQHF; CDR3 DNA: TGTGCCAGTAATCCACAAAGCAATCAGCCCCAGCATTTT
D gene: TRBD2; V gene: TRBV6-1; clone size: few; J gene: TRBJ2-2; CDR3 protein: CASQLAGAGTGELFF; CDR3 DNA: TGTGCCAGCCAACTTGCGGGAGCGGGCACCGGGGAGCTGTTTTTT
D gene: TRBD1; V gene: TRBV5-1; clone size: -; J gene: TRBJ1-1; CDR3 protein: CASSRTGQANTEAFF; CDR3 DNA: TGCGCCAGCAGCCGAACCGGACAGGCGAACACTGAAGCTTTCTTT
D gene: -; V gene: TRBV20-1; clone size: -; J gene: TRBJ2-7; CDR3 protein: CSARDLMAVYEQYF; CDR3 DNA: TGCAGTGCTAGAGATCTCATGGCCGTCTACGAGCAGTACTTC
D gene: TRBD2; V gene: TRBV20-1; clone size: -; J gene: TRBJ2-5; CDR3 protein: CSARDPAGATQYF; CDR3 DNA: TGCAGTGCTAGAGATCCAGCGGGAGCCACCCAGTACTTC